This T cell receptor (beta chain) appears in the sequencing data of a study of molecular identifiers for immune sequencing clone quantification. Germline CDR1 and CDR2: SEHNR and FQNEAQ (reference sequence). The CDR3 runs to 13 residues. With V trimmed by 5 bases and J by 7 bases, 7 bases remained unmatched. This clonotype was seen only a few times. Its antigen remains unidentified. TCRdb re-derived calls from the PCR reads in MiXCR, one entry per CDR3 protein. Of hundreds of thousands of distinct CDR3 sequences listed, about 25% were seen once; the top ten hold about 0.81%. Study results and limitations: Clones above 20 RNA copies held over 99% of effector molecules, under 1% in naive cells.

Sample: naive CD8+ T cells from blood, with Jurkat cell RNA spiked in. The subset is: FACS-sorted CD8+CD4-CCR7+CD45RA+ naive T cells. This TCR came from a human donor in good health. Some libraries in this study had Jurkat cell RNA spiked in. The chain has TRBV7-9 and TRBJ1-2, with TRBD1 matching 7 bases. CDR3 DNA: TGTGCCAGCAGCCCAGGGACAGTACCTGGCTACACCTTC. It encodes CASSPGTVPGYTF.